At least ten counts were recorded for the clone carrying this T cell receptor (beta chain). The entry originates in a study of early T cells in non-severe SARS-CoV-2 infection. The CDR3 contains 15 residues. Germline CDR1 SNHLY, CDR2 FYNNEI. V lost 4 bases to trimming and J lost 1 base; unmatched junction nucleotides: 2. TCRdb processed the 5' RACE reads anew with MiXCR; each CDR3 protein has one entry. Of over 80,000 distinct CDR3 sequences listed, less than 15% are singletons. The chain combines TRBV2 with TRBJ2-2, with 8 bases that match TRBD2. The specimen comprised whole blood, sampled at baseline. This sequence was found in an adult who was a healthcare worker with PCR-confirmed SARS-CoV-2 infection or an uninfected control (not recorded which). The DNA for the CDR3 is TGTGCCAGCAGTGTAGCGGGATTGAACACCGGGGAGCTGTTTTTT. Residues: CASSVAGLNTGELFF.